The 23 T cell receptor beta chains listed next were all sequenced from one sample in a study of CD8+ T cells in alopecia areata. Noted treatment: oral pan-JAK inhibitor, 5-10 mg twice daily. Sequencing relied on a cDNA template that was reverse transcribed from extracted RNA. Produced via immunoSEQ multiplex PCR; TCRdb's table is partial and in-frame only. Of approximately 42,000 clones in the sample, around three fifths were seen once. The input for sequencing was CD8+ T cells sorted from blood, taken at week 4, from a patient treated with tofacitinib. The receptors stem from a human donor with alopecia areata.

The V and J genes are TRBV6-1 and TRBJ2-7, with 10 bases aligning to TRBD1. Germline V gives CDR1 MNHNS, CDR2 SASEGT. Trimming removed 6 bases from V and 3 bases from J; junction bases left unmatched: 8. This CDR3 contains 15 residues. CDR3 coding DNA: TGTGCCAGCAGGGGCCGGGACAGGGGCCTCTACGAGCAGTACTTC. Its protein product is CASRGRDRGLYEQYF.

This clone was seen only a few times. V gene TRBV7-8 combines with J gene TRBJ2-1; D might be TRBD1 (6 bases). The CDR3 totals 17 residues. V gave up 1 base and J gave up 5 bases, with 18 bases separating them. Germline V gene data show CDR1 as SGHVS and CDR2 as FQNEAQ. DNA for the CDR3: TGTGCCAGCAGCTTAGTGATTTCGGGACACGGAAACAATGAGCAGTTCTTC. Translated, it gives CASSLVISGHGNNEQFF.

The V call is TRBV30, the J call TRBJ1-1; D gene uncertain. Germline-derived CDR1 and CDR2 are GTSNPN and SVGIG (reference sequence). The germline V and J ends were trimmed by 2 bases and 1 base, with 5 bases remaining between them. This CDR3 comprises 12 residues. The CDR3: CAWSNTNTEAFF. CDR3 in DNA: TGTGCCTGGAGTAACACGAACACTGAAGCTTTCTTT.

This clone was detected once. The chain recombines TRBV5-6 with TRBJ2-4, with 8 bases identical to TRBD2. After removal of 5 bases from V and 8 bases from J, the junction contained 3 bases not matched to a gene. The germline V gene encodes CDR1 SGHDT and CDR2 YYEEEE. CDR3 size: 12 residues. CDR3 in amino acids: CASSREGDIQYF. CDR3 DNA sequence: TGTGCCAGCAGTCGGGAGGGTGACATTCAGTACTTC. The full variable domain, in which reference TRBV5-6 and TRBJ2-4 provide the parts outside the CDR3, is DAGVTQSPTHLIKTRGQQVTLRCSPKSGHDTVSWYQQALGQGPQFIFQYYEEEERQRGNFPDRFSGHQFPNYSSELNVNALLLGDSALYLCASSREGDIQYFGAGTRLSVL.

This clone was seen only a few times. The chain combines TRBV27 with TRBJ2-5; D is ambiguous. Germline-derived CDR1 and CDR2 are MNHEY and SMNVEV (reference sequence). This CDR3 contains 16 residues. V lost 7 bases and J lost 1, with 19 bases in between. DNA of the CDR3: TGTGCCAGCAAAGTATCCGCTCGGAATCTCCAAGAGACCCAGTACTTC. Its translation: CASKVSARNLQETQYF.

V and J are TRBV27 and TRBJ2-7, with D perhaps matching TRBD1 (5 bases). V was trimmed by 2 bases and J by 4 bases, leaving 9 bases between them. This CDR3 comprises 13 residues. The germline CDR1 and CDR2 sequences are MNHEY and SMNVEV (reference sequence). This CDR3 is CASSLHRSYEQYF. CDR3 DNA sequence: TGTGCCAGCAGTTTACACAGGAGTTACGAGCAGTACTTC.

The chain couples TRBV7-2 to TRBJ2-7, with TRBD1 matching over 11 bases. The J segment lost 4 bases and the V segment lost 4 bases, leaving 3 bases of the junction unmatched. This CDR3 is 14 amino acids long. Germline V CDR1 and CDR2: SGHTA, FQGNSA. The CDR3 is CASSSGQGAYEQYF. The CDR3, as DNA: TGTGCCAGCAGCTCCGGACAGGGGGCTTACGAGCAGTACTTC. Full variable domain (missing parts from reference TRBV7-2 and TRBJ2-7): GAGVSQSPSNKVTEKGKDVELRCDPISGHTALYWYRQSLGQGLEFLIYFQGNSAPDKSGLPSDRFSAERTGGSVSTLTIQRTQQEDSAVYLCASSSGQGAYEQYFGPGTRLTVT.

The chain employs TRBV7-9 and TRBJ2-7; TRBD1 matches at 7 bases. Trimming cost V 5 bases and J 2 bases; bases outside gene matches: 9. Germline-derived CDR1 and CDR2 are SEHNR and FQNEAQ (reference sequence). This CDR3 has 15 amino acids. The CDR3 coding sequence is TGTGCCAGCAGCCCTAGGACAGGACGTACCTACGAGCAGTACTTC. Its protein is CASSPRTGRTYEQYF.

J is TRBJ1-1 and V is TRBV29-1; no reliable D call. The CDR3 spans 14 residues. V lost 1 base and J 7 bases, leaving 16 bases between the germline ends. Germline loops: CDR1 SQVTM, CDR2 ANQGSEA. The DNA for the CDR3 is TGCAGCGTTGAAGGTAGCCTTCCTCGGGGTGAAGCTTTCTTT. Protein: CSVEGSLPRGEAFF.

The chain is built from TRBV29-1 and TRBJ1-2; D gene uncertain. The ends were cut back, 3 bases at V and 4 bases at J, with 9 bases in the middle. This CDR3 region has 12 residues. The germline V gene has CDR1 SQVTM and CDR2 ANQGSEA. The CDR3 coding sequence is TGCAGCGTTGATGACATACCCTATGGCTACACCTTC. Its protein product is CSVDDIPYGYTF.

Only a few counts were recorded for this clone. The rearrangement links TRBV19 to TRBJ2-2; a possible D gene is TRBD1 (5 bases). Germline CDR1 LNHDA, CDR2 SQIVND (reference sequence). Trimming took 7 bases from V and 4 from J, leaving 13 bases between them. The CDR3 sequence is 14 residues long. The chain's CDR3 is CASNWKRGTGELFF. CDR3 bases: TGTGCCAGTAATTGGAAAAGGGGCACCGGGGAGCTGTTTTTT. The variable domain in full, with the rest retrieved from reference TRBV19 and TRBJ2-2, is DGGITQSPKYLFRKEGQNVTLSCEQNLNHDAMYWYRQDPGQGLRLIYYSQIVNDFQKGDIAEGYSVSREKKESFPLTVTSAQKNPTAFYLCASNWKRGTGELFFGEGSRLTVL.

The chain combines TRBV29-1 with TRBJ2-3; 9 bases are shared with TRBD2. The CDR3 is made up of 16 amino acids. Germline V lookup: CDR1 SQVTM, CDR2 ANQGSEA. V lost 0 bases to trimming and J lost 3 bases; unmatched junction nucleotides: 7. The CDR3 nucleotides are TGCAGCGTTGAAGATGATTCGCGGGGGGGAACAGATACGCAGTATTTT. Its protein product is CSVEDDSRGGTDTQYF.

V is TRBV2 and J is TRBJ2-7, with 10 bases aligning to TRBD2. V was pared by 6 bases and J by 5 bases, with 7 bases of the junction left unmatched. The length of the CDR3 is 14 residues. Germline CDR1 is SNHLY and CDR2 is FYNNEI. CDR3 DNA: TGTGCCAGCAGCGTAGCGGGGGGAACCAACGAGCAGTACTTC. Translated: CASSVAGGTNEQYF.

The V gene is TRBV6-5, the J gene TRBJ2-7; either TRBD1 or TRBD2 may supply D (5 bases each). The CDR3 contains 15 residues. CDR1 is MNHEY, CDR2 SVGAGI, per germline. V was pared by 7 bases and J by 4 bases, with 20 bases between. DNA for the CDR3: TGTGCCAGCATTCCACCGGGACGGCGGATTTACGAGCAGTACTTC. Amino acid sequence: CASIPPGRRIYEQYF.

The CDR3: CSVRLAGYNEQFF. In nucleotides, the CDR3 is TGCAGCGTCCGACTAGCCGGGTACAATGAGCAGTTCTTC. The chain joins TRBV29-1 to TRBJ2-1; 7 bases fit TRBD2. The CDR3 loop spans 13 amino acids. CDR1 and CDR2 from the germline V gene are SQVTM and ANQGSEA. The ends lost 6 bases at V and 4 bases at J; junction bases unmatched: 6.

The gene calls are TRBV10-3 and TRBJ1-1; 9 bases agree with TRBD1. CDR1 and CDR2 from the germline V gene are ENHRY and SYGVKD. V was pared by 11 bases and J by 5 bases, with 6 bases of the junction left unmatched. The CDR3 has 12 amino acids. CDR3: CAVGTGRTEAFF. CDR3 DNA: TGTGCCGTCGGGACAGGGCGAACTGAAGCTTTCTTT.

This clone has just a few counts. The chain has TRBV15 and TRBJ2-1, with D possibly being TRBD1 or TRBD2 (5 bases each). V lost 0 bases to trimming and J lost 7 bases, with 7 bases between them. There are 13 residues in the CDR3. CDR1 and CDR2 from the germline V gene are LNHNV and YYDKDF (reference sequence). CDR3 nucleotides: TGTGCCACCAGCAGAGAGAGGGGAAATGAGCAGTTCTTC. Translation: CATSRERGNEQFF.

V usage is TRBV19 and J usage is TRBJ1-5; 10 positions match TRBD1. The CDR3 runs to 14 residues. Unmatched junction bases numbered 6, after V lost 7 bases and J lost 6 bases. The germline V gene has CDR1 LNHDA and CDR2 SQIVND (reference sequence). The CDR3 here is CASTGTGVAQPQHF. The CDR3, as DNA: TGTGCCAGTACGGGGACAGGGGTCGCTCAGCCCCAGCATTTT.

The CDR3 sequence: CSVPLSGGYTF. DNA for the CDR3: TGCAGCGTACCCCTCTCAGGTGGCTACACCTTC. V gene TRBV29-1 combines with J gene TRBJ1-2; D is undetermined. Per germline, CDR1 SQVTM and CDR2 ANQGSEA. The CDR3 is made up of 11 amino acids. With 6 bases removed from V and 7 bases from J, the gap between germline ends came to 12 bases.

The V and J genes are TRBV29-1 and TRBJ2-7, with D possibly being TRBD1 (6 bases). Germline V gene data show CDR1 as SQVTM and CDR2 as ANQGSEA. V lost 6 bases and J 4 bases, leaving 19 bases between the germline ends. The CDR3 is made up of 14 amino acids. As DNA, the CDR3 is TGCAGCGTACTAGGTGGGGGCGCCGAGTACGAGCAGTACTTC. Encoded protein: CSVLGGGAEYEQYF.

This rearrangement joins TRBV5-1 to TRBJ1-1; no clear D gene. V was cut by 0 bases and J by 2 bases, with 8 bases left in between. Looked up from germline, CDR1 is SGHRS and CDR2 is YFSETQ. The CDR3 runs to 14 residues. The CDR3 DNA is TGCGCCAGCAGCTTGGAACAGCACAACACTGAAGCTTTCTTT. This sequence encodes CASSLEQHNTEAFF.

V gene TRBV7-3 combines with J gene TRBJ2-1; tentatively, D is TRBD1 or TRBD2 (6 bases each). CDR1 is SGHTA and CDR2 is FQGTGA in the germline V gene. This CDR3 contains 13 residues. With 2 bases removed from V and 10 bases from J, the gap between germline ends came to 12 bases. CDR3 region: CASSLDRRGEQFF. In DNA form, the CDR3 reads TGTGCCAGCAGCTTAGACAGGAGGGGGGAGCAGTTCTTC.

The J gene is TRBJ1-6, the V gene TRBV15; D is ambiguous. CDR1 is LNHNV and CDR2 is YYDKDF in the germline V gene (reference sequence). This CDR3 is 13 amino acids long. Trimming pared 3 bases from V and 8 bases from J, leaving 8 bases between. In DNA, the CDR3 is TGTGCCACCAGCAGTGGGGAACATTCACCCCTCCACTTT. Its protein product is CATSSGEHSPLHF.